One T cell receptor (beta chain) is described in this entry. What it binds is not known. Assay used: immunoSEQ multiplex PCR; TCRdb lists only in-frame clones, some missing. The table includes under 35,000 clones, roughly 82% detected once. The entry originates in a study of OX40 agonist ivuxolimab in advanced cancers. At the level of the study: Dose-escalation patients were diagnosed with hepatocellular carcinoma, melanoma, renal cell cancer or head and neck cancer. Findings and caveats of the study: In general, CD8+ T cells held more expanded clones than CD4+ did, on average.

Germline V gene lookup returns CDR1 MDHEN and CDR2 SYDVKM. The CDR3 spans 15 residues. V dropped 8 bases and J dropped 4 bases, with 20 bases sitting between them. The V and J genes are TRBV28 and TRBJ1-1; tentative D call: TRBD1 (6 bases). The specimen comprised CD4+ or CD8+ T cells sorted from blood, sampled in a trial of the OX40 agonist ivuxolimab. The TCR sequence derives from an adult with an advanced solid tumor such as melanoma, head and neck, liver or kidney cancer. The CDR3 sequence is CASWTTGTSVTEAFF. CDR3 DNA sequence: TGTGCCAGCTGGACAACCGGGACATCTGTCACTGAAGCTTTCTTT. Full variable domain (rest looked up from reference TRBV28 and TRBJ1-1): DVKVTQSSRYLVKRTGEKVFLECVQDMDHENMFWYRQDPGLGLRLIYFSYDVKMKEKGDIPEGYSVSREKKERFSLILESASTNQTSMYLCASWTTGTSVTEAFFGQGTRLTVV.